The entry that follows covers one TCR beta chain sequence. This clone was found once. What antigen it recognizes has not been identified. Base qualities are not provided; no much larger clone lies one nucleotide away. Libraries were made using the immunoSEQ multiplex PCR assay. TCRdb retrieved this table from immuneACCESS and kept in-frame rearrangements only. Not all clones are present; in checked studies, unresolved V genes account for under half, and no reason is known for the remainder. The sample includes 500,000 to 750,000 clones, with more than 75% observed a single time. The ten most abundant clones make up 0.01% of the sample. The data were obtained in a study of shared T cell receptors in the human thymus (dated by TCRdb to about 2021). Looking at the study overall: The study examined how self-reactive, shared T-cell receptor alpha chains are generated in the human thymus.

The CDR3 goes from the cysteine to the phenylalanine over 18 residues. Just CDR3 DNA is preserved here, 54 bases in frame from base 1. V loses 1 base at its end and J loses 4 bases; junction bases beyond the gene matches: 9. The germline V gene supplies CDR1 MGHRA and CDR2 YSYEKL. Another study also made use of these data, one on human thymus T cells. Drawing on the second study: The donors were immunologically healthy infants in Finland who had open corrective cardiac surgery for congenital heart defects. Thymus tissue was collected as surgical resects that were removed during corrective cardiac surgery. Biased V and J gene segment usage appeared to be present in both thymic and peripheral blood repertoires. According to the related research, thymic TCR repertoires were highly overlapping among unrelated individuals. TCR alpha and beta repertoires from about 8 infant thymus samples and a few related peripheral blood samples were characterized in the study. Donor ages ranging from roughly 6 to 244 days were recorded, and about six male and a couple of female infants were included in the cohort. Thymocytes were mechanically released from the tissue and were stored as pellets of 10-30 million cells at -70 degrees C. A QIAsymphony instrument was used to extract genomic DNA from the frozen cell pellets. Using the immunoSEQ multiplex PCR assay, the TCRB and TCRAD loci were amplified from a standardized quantity of quality-controlled genomic DNA. The amplicons covered the V(D)J region and were long enough to include the CDR3 and to identify the V and J genes. Through the commercial immunoSEQ service, the amplicons were sequenced on an Illumina platform. Primer bias and sequencing errors were corrected using previously described methods, and TCRAD and TCRB definitions followed the IMGT database. Repertoires were analysed with immunoSEQ Analyzer 3.0 and VDJTools, covering basic statistics, V/J segment usage, diversity estimates, rarefaction and pairwise overlap. Chao1, ChaoE, Efron-Thisted, Shannon and inverse Simpson indices were used to estimate diversity, which was also estimated on datasets down-sampled to the smallest sample. For repertoire overlap, CDR3 nucleotide sequence, V gene and J gene had to match strictly, and clustering was done by Jaccard-based multidimensional scaling. Thymus samples yielded on average around 800,000 unique TCRB clonotypes, compared with 80,000 to 85,000 from blood samples.

Sequences were obtained from thymocytes. The sequence derives from a boy under three years old with a congenital heart defect. Donor details come from another sample of the same person, matched by shared clones. In this chain, TRBV4-1 is recombined with TRBJ2-2, with 10 bases matching TRBD1. Here the CDR3 is given as CASSQVRQGAFSTGELFF. The DNA sequence reads TGCGCCAGCAGCCAAGTTCGACAGGGGGCTTTTTCCACCGGGGAGCTGTTTTTT.